Below, 9 T cell receptor beta chains from the same sample are listed, as sequenced in a study of cytomegalovirus exposure and HLA in healthy donors. The PCR ran on 60 Vbeta and 13 Jbeta primers. Using immunoSEQ multiplex PCR, the repertoire was profiled, and TCRdb retains in-frame clones only, with some absent. This table has under 100,000 clones, about 76% appearing once. Source material: PBMCs. The receptors derive from a woman aged 70-85 years in good health and CMV-seropositive.

The V call is TRBV6-6, the J call TRBJ1-1, with 8 bases matching TRBD1. With V trimmed by 2 bases and J by 7 bases, 9 bases remained unmatched. CDR1 and CDR2 (germline): MNHNY, SVGAGI (reference sequence). The CDR3 consists of 15 residues. The CDR3 is CASSYPTTGVNEAFF. In nucleotides, the CDR3 is TGTGCCAGCAGTTACCCAACGACAGGGGTTAATGAAGCTTTCTTT.

The V call is TRBV20-1, the J call TRBJ1-2; 7 bases are a match to TRBD1. Germline CDR1 is DFQATT and CDR2 is SNEGSKA (reference sequence). CDR3 length: 9 residues. With V trimmed by 6 bases and J by 13 bases, 5 bases remained unmatched. CDR3 protein: CSASRDSTF. CDR3 nucleotides: TGCAGTGCCTCCCGGGACAGCACCTTC.

The gene calls are TRBV2 and TRBJ2-7, with 9 bases fitting TRBD1. The CDR3 extends over 15 amino acids. Germline values: CDR1 SNHLY, CDR2 FYNNEI. V shed 6 bases, J shed 8 bases, and the junction held 14 bases outside the gene matches. The CDR3 spells CASSLQGAGGDQQYF. The CDR3, as DNA: TGTGCCAGCAGCCTACAGGGGGCAGGTGGTGACCAGCAGTACTTC.

The chain is built from TRBV6-5 and TRBJ1-4; TRBD1 aligns across 9 bases. The germline V gene has CDR1 MNHEY and CDR2 SVGAGI. The CDR3 spans 14 residues. V lost 5 bases, J lost 5 bases, and 3 bases stayed unmatched. In nucleotides, the CDR3 is TGTGCCAGCAGTAAGGGACAGGGCAATGAAAAACTGTTTTTT. Translation gives CASSKGQGNEKLFF.

V and J are TRBV5-5 and TRBJ1-5, with D unclear. Trimming took 5 bases from V and 4 from J, leaving 19 bases between them. From germline, CDR1 is SGHKS and CDR2 YYEKEE (reference sequence). The CDR3 has 16 residues. CDR3 in DNA: TGTGCCAGCAGTTCCGGCGGAGTAGCGGGTAATCAGCCCCAGCATTTT. Its protein is CASSSGGVAGNQPQHF.

This rearrangement joins TRBV5-6 to TRBJ2-1, with 14 bases lining up with TRBD2. The CDR3 contains 17 residues. J lost 7 bases, V lost 4 bases, and 10 bases had no gene match. The germline CDR1 and CDR2 sequences are SGHDT and YYEEEE. CDR3 sequence reads: CASSTGTSGSRWNEQFF. The DNA for the CDR3 is TGTGCCAGCAGCACCGGGACTAGCGGGAGTAGGTGGAATGAGCAGTTCTTC.

The V gene is TRBV6-5, the J gene TRBJ1-2; D is unclear. CDR3 size: 15 residues. Germline assignment: CDR1 MNHEY and CDR2 SVGAGI. Trimming removed 2 bases from V and 3 bases from J, with 13 bases in between. In DNA form, the CDR3 reads TGTGCCAGCAGTTACGACGATGGAGTCTACTATGGCTACACCTTC. Translated: CASSYDDGVYYGYTF.

This chain joins TRBV4-3 and TRBJ2-7, with D perhaps matching TRBD1 (6 bases). CDR3 size: 17 residues. CDR1 and CDR2 from the germline V gene are LGHNA and YSLEER. The ends were cut back, 0 bases at V and 4 bases at J, with 19 bases in the middle. The CDR3 DNA sequence: TGCGCCAGCAGCCAAGATCCAGTTTCAGGGGTCGTATACGAGCAGTACTTC. This codes for CASSQDPVSGVVYEQYF.

The chain is built from TRBV28 and TRBJ2-1; 9 bases agree with TRBD2. CDR1 is MDHEN, CDR2 SYDVKM, per germline. The V and J ends lost 6 bases and 4 bases, in that order; junction bases with no gene match: 7. CDR3 length: 15 amino acids. CDR3 bases: TGTGCCAGCAGCCGAACTAGCGGGCGATACAATGAGCAGTTCTTC. Encoded protein: CASSRTSGRYNEQFF.